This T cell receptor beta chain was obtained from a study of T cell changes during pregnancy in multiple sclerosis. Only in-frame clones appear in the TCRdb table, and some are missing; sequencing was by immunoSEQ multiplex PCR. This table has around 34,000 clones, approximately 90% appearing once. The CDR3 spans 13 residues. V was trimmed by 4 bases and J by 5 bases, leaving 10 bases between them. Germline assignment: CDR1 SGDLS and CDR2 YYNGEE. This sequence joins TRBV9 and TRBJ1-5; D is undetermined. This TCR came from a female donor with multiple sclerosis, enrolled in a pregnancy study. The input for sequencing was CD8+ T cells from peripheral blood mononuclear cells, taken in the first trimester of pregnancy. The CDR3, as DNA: TGTGCCAGCAGCCTTACAGATTATCAGCCCCAGCATTTT. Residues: CASSLTDYQPQHF.